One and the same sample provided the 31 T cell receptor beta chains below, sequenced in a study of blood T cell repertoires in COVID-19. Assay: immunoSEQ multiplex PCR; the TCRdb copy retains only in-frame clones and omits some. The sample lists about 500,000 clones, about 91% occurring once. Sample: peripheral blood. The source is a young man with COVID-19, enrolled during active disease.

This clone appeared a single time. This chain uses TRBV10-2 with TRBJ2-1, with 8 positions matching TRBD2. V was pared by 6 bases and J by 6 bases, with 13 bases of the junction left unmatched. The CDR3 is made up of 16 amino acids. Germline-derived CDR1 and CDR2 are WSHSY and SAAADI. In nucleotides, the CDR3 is TGCGCCAGCAGCGATACACCGGGACTAGTCTCCAATGAGCAGTTCTTC. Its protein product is CASSDTPGLVSNEQFF.

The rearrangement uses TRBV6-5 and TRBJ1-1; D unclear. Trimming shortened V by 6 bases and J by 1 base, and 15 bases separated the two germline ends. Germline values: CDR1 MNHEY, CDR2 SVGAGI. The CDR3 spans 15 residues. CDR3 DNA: TGTGCCAGCAGGATCCACCGCTCAGAGAACACTGAAGCTTTCTTT. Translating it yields CASRIHRSENTEAFF.

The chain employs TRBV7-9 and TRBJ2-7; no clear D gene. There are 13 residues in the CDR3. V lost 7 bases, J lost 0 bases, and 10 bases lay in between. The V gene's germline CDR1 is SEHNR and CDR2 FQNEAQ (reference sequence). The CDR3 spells CASTFPSSYEQYF. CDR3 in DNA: TGTGCCAGCACCTTCCCCAGCTCCTACGAGCAGTACTTC.

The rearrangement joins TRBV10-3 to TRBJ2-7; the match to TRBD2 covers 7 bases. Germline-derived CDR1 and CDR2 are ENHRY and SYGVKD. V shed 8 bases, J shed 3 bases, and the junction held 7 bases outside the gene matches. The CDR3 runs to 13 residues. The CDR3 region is CAIGEGLDYEQYF. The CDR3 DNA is TGTGCCATCGGGGAGGGCCTTGACTACGAGCAGTACTTC.

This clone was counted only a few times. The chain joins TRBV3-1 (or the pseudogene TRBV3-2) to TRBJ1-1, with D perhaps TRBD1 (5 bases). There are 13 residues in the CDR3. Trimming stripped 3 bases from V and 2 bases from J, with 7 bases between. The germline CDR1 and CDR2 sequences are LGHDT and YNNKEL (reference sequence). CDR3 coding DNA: TGTGCCAGCAGCCAGACAGTAAACACTGAAGCTTTCTTT. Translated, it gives CASSQTVNTEAFF.

The CDR3 protein is CAWGQGANTGELFF. CDR3 coding DNA: TGTGCCTGGGGACAGGGGGCAAACACCGGGGAGCTGTTTTTT. The chain carries TRBV30 and TRBJ2-2, with 11 bases matching TRBD1. This CDR3 spans 14 amino acids. Germline CDR1 reads GTSNPN; CDR2 reads SVGIG (reference sequence). V lost 5 bases and J lost 2; bases outside the gene matches: 1.

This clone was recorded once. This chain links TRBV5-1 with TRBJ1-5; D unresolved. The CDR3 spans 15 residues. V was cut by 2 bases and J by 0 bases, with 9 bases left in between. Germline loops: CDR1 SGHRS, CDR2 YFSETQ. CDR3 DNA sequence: TGCGCCAGCAGCTTCAGCGGTGATAGCAATCAGCCCCAGCATTTT. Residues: CASSFSGDSNQPQHF. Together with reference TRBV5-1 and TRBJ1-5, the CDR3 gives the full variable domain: KAGVTQTPRYLIKTRGQQVTLSCSPISGHRSVSWYQQTPGQGLQFLFEYFSETQRNKGNFPGRFSGRQFSNSRSEMNVSTLELGDSALYLCASSFSGDSNQPQHFGDGTRLSIL.

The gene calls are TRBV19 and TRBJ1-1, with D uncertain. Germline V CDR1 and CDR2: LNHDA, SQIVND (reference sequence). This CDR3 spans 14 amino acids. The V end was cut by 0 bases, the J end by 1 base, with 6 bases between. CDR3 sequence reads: CASSIDGRNTEAFF. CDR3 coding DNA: TGTGCCAGTAGTATAGACGGTAGGAACACTGAAGCTTTCTTT.

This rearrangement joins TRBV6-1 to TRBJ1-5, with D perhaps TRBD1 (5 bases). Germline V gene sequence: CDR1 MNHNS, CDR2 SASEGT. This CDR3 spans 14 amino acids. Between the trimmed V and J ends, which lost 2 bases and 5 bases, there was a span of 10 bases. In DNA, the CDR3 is TGTGCCAGCAGTGAAATCCAGGGCCATCAGCCCCAGCATTTT. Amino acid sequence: CASSEIQGHQPQHF.

CDR3 nucleotide sequence: TGCGCCAGCAGCCCCACTACACAGGGCTATGAGCAGTTCTTC. Its protein product is CASSPTTQGYEQFF. This rearrangement joins TRBV4-1 to TRBJ2-1; a weak D match, TRBD1 (6 bases). The germline gives CDR1 MGHRA, CDR2 YSYEKL. Trimming took off 4 bases at V and 8 bases at J, with 15 bases between the two ends. This CDR3 contains 14 residues.

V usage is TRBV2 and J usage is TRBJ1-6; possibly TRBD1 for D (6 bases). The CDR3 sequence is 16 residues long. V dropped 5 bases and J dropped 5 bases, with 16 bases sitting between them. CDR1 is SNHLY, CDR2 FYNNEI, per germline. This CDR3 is CASSQSTGQNNSPLHF. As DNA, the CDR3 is TGTGCCAGCAGTCAATCCACAGGACAGAATAATTCACCCCTCCACTTT.

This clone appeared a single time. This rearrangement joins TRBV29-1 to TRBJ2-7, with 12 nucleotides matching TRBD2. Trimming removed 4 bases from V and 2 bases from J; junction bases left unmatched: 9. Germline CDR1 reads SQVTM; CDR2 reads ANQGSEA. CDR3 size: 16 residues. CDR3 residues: CSVVQASGRGTYEQYF. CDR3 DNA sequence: TGCAGCGTTGTTCAGGCTAGCGGGAGGGGGACCTACGAGCAGTACTTC.

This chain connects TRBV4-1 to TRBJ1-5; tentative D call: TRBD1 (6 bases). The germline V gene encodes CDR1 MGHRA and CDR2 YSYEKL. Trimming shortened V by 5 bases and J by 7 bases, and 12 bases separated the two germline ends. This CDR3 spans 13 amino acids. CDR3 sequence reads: CASSNRVYQPQHF. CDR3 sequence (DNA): TGCGCCAGCAGCAACAGGGTTTACCAGCCCCAGCATTTT.

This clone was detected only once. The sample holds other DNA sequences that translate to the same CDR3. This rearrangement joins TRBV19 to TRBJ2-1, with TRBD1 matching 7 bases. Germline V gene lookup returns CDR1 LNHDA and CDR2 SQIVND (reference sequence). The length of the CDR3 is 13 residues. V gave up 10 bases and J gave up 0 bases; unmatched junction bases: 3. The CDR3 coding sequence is TGTGCCACTCGGGACAGCTCCTACAATGAGCAGTTCTTC. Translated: CATRDSSYNEQFF.

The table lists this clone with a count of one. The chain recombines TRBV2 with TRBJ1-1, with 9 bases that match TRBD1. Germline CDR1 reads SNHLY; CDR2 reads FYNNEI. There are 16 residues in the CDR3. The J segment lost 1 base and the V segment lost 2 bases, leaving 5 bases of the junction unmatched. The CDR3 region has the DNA TGTGCCAGCAGTGAAACGGGACAGGGTGAGAACACTGAAGCTTTCTTT. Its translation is CASSETGQGENTEAFF.

The CDR3 loop is CATSDPGQRYTDTQYF. For the CDR3, the DNA is TGTGCCACCAGTGACCCCGGACAGAGATACACAGATACGCAGTATTTT. The chain recombines TRBV24-1 with TRBJ2-3, with D perhaps TRBD1 (6 bases). From germline, CDR1 is KGHDR and CDR2 SFDVKD. This CDR3 region has 16 residues. The ends were cut back, 4 bases at V and 2 bases at J, with 15 bases in the middle.

CDR3 in amino acids: CASSLDSGNTIYF. CDR3 in DNA: TGTGCCAGCAGTCTAGACAGTGGAAACACCATATATTTT. The chain recombines TRBV2 with TRBJ1-3; D perhaps matches TRBD1 (5 bases). V was cut by 5 bases and J by 3 bases, with 8 bases left in between. This CDR3 is 13 amino acids long. CDR1 SNHLY and CDR2 FYNNEI come from the germline V gene.

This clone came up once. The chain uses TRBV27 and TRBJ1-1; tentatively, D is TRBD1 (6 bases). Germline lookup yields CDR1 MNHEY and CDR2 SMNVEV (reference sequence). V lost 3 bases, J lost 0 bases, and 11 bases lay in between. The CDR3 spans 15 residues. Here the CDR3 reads CASSFDRPMNTEAFF. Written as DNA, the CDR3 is TGTGCCAGCAGTTTTGACAGGCCCATGAACACTGAAGCTTTCTTT.

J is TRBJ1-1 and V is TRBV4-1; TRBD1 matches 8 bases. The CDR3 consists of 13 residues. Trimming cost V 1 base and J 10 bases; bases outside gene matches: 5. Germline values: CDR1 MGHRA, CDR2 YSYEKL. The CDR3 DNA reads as TGCGCCAGCAGCCAAGCGGGGACAGGTTTAGCTTTCTTT. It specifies CASSQAGTGLAFF.

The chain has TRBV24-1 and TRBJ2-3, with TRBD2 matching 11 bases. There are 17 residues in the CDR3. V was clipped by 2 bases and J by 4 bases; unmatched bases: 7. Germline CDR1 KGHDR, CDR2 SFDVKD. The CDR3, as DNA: TGTGCCACCAGTGATTCGTCCCTAGCGGGAGGTCCAGATACGCAGTATTTT. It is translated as CATSDSSLAGGPDTQYF.

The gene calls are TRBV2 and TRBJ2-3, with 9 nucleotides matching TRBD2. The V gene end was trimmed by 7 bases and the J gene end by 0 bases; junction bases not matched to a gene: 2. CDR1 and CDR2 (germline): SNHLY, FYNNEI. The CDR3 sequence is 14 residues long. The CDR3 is CASKTSGSTDTQYF. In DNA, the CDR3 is TGTGCCAGCAAAACTAGCGGGAGCACAGATACGCAGTATTTT.

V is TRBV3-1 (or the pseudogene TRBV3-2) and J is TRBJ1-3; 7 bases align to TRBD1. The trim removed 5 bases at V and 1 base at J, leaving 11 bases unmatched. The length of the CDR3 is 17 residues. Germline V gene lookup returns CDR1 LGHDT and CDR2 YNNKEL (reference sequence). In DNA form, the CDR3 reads TGTGCCAGCAGCACCCGACAGGGACCGATTTCTGGAAACACCATATATTTT. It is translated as CASSTRQGPISGNTIYF.

In DNA form, the CDR3 reads TGCGCCAGCAGCTTGGAGGGACAGGGGATCGGAAACACCATATATTTT. The encoded protein is CASSLEGQGIGNTIYF. The chain uses TRBV5-1 and TRBJ1-3, with 10 positions matching TRBD1. CDR1 and CDR2 from the germline V gene are SGHRS and YFSETQ. This CDR3 spans 16 amino acids. Losses at the gene ends were 0 bases for V and 4 bases for J; bases not matched to a gene: 4.

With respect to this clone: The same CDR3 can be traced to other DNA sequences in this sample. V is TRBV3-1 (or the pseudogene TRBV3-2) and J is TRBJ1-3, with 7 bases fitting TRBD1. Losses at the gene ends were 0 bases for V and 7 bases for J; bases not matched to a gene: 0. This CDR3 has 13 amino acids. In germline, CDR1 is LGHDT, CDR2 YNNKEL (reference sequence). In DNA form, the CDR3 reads TGTGCCAGCAGCCAAGACAGGGGGAACACCATATATTTT. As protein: CASSQDRGNTIYF.

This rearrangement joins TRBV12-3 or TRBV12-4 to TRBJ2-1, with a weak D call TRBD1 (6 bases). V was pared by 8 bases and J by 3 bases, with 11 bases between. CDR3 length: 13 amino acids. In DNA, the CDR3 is TGTGCCAGCCAGGGGTATTACTACAATGAGCAGTTCTTC. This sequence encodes CASQGYYYNEQFF.

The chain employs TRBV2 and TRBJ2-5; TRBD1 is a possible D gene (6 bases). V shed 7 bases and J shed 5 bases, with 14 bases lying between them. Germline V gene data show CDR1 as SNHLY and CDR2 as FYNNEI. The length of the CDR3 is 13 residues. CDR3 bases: TGTGCCAGCAAGCCGGACAGTTCCGAGACCCAGTACTTC. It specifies CASKPDSSETQYF.

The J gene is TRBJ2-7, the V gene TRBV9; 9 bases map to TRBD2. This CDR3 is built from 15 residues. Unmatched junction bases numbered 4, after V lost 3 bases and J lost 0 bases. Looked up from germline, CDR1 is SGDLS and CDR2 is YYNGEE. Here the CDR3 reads CASSASGRSSYEQYF. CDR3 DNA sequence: TGTGCCAGCAGCGCAAGCGGGAGGAGCTCCTACGAGCAGTACTTC.

The CDR3: CASSLTSSHTDTQYF. In DNA form, the CDR3 reads TGTGCCAGCAGCTTGACTAGCAGCCACACAGATACGCAGTATTTT. The chain recombines TRBV5-4 with TRBJ2-3, with D perhaps TRBD2 (6 bases). Germline CDR1 SGHNT, CDR2 YYREEE (reference sequence). This CDR3 has 15 amino acids. Deletions cut 1 base from V and 2 bases from J, with 11 bases between.

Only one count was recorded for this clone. DNA for the CDR3: TGTGCCAGCAGCTCATCCGGGACAGCGTACCTAGGGGCCAAAAACATTCAGTACTTC. Protein sequence: CASSSSGTAYLGAKNIQYF. The chain has TRBV7-2 and TRBJ2-4, with 7 bases matching TRBD1. From germline, CDR1 is SGHTA and CDR2 FQGNSA. The CDR3 length is 19 residues. V gave up 4 bases and J gave up 1 base; unmatched junction bases: 16.

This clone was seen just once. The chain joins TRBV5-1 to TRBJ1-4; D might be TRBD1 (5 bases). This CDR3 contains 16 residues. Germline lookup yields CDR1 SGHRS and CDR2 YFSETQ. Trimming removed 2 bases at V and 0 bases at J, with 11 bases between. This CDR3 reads CASSLSGRATNEKLFF. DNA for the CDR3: TGCGCCAGCAGCTTATCAGGGAGGGCAACTAATGAAAAACTGTTTTTT.

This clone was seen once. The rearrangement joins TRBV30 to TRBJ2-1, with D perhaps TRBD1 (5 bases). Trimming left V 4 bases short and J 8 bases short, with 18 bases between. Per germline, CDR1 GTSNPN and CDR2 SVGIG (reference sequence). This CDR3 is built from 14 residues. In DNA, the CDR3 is TGTGCCTGGAATGTAAGACAGACCATTGATGAGCAGTTCTTC. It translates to CAWNVRQTIDEQFF.